This T cell receptor (beta chain) was captured by sequencing in a study of OX40 agonist ivuxolimab in advanced cancers. Study-wide context: The drug used for patients, ivuxolimab, was an agonistic anti-OX40 (CD134) antibody. Patients received ivuxolimab, an intravenous treatment, every 2 weeks at 0.01 to 10 mg/kg. Patients were 82.7% male with ages roughly 20 to 85, mean roughly 55.

Produced via immunoSEQ multiplex PCR; TCRdb's table is partial and in-frame only. This sample has about 86,000 clones, with 91% found just once. Baseline was the first blood sampling point, followed by cycle 4 day 1 and cycle 7 day 1. The J segment lost 1 base and the V segment lost 4 bases, leaving 4 bases of the junction unmatched. The CDR3 has 16 amino acids. CDR1 SNHLY and CDR2 FYNNEI come from the germline V gene. The chain employs TRBV2 and TRBJ2-2; 9 bases agree with TRBD1. The sequence derives from an adult with an advanced solid tumor such as melanoma, head and neck, liver or kidney cancer. Material: CD4+ or CD8+ T cells sorted from blood, obtained in a trial of the OX40 agonist ivuxolimab. CDR3 protein: CASSGWDRVNTGELFF. The CDR3 DNA sequence: TGTGCCAGCAGTGGGTGGGACAGGGTGAACACCGGGGAGCTGTTTTTT.